These T cell receptor beta chains were read from a single sample in a study of T-cell memory formation after mild COVID-19. TCRdb independently ran MiXCR on the 5' RACE reads; one entry per CDR3 protein. The table has 200,000 to 250,000 distinct CDR3 sequences, just over 9.5% seen once; the top ten hold about 3.8%. Sample: PBMCs or a T cell subset sorted from them (not recorded which). Every receptor here comes from a man aged 18 to 30 who had mild COVID-19 (a few samples of this study predate the infection). Cell type and time point are not known. Each CDR3 is given with its conserved first and last residue. The D gene is left open where the match is weak. Clone size is stated in some rows and not others, as once, few, many or a class when expanded.

size: .
V: TRBV5-1
D: .
J: TRBJ2-1
DNA: TGCGCCAGCAGCAGATTACACGGGACACTGGATTACAATGAGCAGTTCTTC
CDR3: CASSRLHGTLDYNEQFF

size: .
V: TRBV16
D: .
J: TRBJ2-1
DNA: TGTGCCAGCAGCTTAAGGAGTGAGCAGTTCTTC
CDR3: CASSLRSEQFF

size: many
V: TRBV12-3/TRBV12-4
D: .
J: TRBJ2-4
DNA: TGTGCCAGCAGCCGAAGATGGGACATTCAGTACTTC
CDR3: CASSRRWDIQYF

size: .
V: TRBV24-1
D: TRBD1
J: TRBJ1-5
DNA: TGTGCCACCAGTTCGGGGACAGGGATTTGGCAGCCCCAGCATTTT
CDR3: CATSSGTGIWQPQHF

size: .
V: TRBV6-5
D: TRBD1
J: TRBJ1-6
DNA: TGTGCCAGCACCCAGGACAGGGGCAATTCACCCCTCCACTTT
CDR3: CASTQDRGNSPLHF

size: few
V: TRBV14
D: .
J: TRBJ2-1
DNA: TGTGCCAGCAGCCAAAATGGGCGGGCAGGTAGGAATGAGCAGTTCTTC
CDR3: CASSQNGRAGRNEQFF

size: few
V: TRBV7-2
D: TRBD1
J: TRBJ2-7
DNA: TGTGCCAGCAGCTTATCGGTAACAGGGGACTACGAGCAGTACTTC
CDR3: CASSLSVTGDYEQYF

size: few
V: TRBV5-1
D: TRBD1
J: TRBJ1-6
DNA: TGCGCCAGCAGCTTGGACACAGGGGGTTCACCCCTCCACTTT
CDR3: CASSLDTGGSPLHF

size: few
V: TRBV6-5
D: .
J: TRBJ1-4
DNA: TGTGCCAGCAGAAATGTGGGGTTGCGGGAAAAACTGTTTTTT
CDR3: CASRNVGLREKLFF

size: many
V: TRBV3-1
D: TRBD2
J: TRBJ2-5
DNA: TGTGCCAGCAGTTTCGCGGGGGGTGGAGAGACCCAGTACTTC
CDR3: CASSFAGGGETQYF

size: many
V: TRBV20-1
D: TRBD1
J: TRBJ1-1
DNA: TGCAGTGCGGCCGACAGGGCCATGAACACTGAAGCTTTCTTT
CDR3: CSAADRAMNTEAFF

size: many
V: TRBV5-1
D: .
J: TRBJ2-7
DNA: TGCGCCAGCAGCTTGACTCAGGGCTACTACGAGCAGTACTTC
CDR3: CASSLTQGYYEQYF

size: few
V: TRBV5-1
D: .
J: TRBJ1-1
DNA: TGCGCCAGCAGCTTGTGGGCCCAGGGGAGTAACACTGAAGCTTTCTTT
CDR3: CASSLWAQGSNTEAFF

size: few
V: TRBV6-2/TRBV6-3
D: .
J: TRBJ2-1
DNA: TGTGCCAGCAGTTACCCGAAGGTATGGGGGTGGAGTTACAATGAGCAGTTCTTC
CDR3: CASSYPKVWGWSYNEQFF

size: .
V: TRBV4-2
D: TRBD2
J: TRBJ2-1
DNA: TGTGCCAGCAGCCAAGTCGGGCGGGGGGATTACAATGAGCAGTTCTTC
CDR3: CASSQVGRGDYNEQFF

size: few
V: TRBV28
D: .
J: TRBJ1-2
DNA: TGTGCCAGCAGTCCCCCGGACCTAGAGGGCTATGGCTACACCTTC
CDR3: CASSPPDLEGYGYTF

size: few
V: TRBV6-6
D: .
J: TRBJ1-5
DNA: TGTGCCAGCAGTTTAGCCCGTGCGGGGCTGAGGAATCAGCCCCAGCATTTT
CDR3: CASSLARAGLRNQPQHF

size: many
V: TRBV6-5
D: .
J: TRBJ1-1
DNA: TGTGCCAGCAGCTTCCGAGCCACAGGCGTAGGCACTGAAGCTTTCTTT
CDR3: CASSFRATGVGTEAFF

size: .
V: TRBV6-1
D: .
J: TRBJ2-6
DNA: TGTGCCAGCAGCGATTGGGAGATCCCTGGCTGGGCCAACGTCCTGACTTTC
CDR3: CASSDWEIPGWANVLTF

size: .
V: TRBV7-2
D: .
J: TRBJ1-1
DNA: TGTGCCAGCAGCCCACAAGAGGGTCCGTACACTGAAGCTTTCTTT
CDR3: CASSPQEGPYTEAFF

size: few
V: TRBV20-1
D: .
J: TRBJ1-1
DNA: TGCAGTGCCCCGTCGGGGGAGGGTGGCACTGAAGCTTTCTTT
CDR3: CSAPSGEGGTEAFF

size: .
V: TRBV24-1
D: TRBD1
J: TRBJ2-1
DNA: TGTGCCACCAGTGATGGGACAGGGGGCTGGGAGCAGTTCTTC
CDR3: CATSDGTGGWEQFF

size: .
V: TRBV5-1
D: TRBD2
J: TRBJ2-3
DNA: TGCGCCAGCAGTTGGAGCGGGGCCCGCACAGATACGCAGTATTTT
CDR3: CASSWSGARTDTQYF

size: .
V: TRBV5-1
D: .
J: TRBJ1-5
DNA: TGCGCCAGCAGCCTTGACCGGGAACAGCCCCAGCATTTT
CDR3: CASSLDREQPQHF

size: .
V: TRBV20-1
D: .
J: TRBJ2-5
DNA: TGCAGTGCTAGAGCAGCGGACGCGCCCGGGACCCAGTACTTC
CDR3: CSARAADAPGTQYF

size: .
V: TRBV5-4
D: .
J: TRBJ2-2
DNA: TGTGCCAGCAGCCAGGGGCAAGTGGGATTCGGGGAGCAGTTTTTT
CDR3: CASSQGQVGFGEQFF

size: .
V: TRBV4-2
D: .
J: TRBJ2-1
DNA: TGTGCCAGCAGCCAAGGAGGACTAACTTTAAATGAGCAGTTCTTC
CDR3: CASSQGGLTLNEQFF

size: few
V: TRBV10-1
D: .
J: TRBJ2-1
DNA: TGCGCCACCTCAAAACTCGGGACAAATGGTTGGAATGAGCAGTTCTTC
CDR3: CATSKLGTNGWNEQFF

size: .
V: TRBV7-9
D: .
J: TRBJ2-7
DNA: TGTGCCAGCAGCTCTACGAGGGGTGTCTACGAGCAGTACTTC
CDR3: CASSSTRGVYEQYF

size: few
V: TRBV27
D: TRBD1
J: TRBJ1-5
DNA: TGTGCCAGCAGGGGGACAGGATGGAGCAATCAGCCCCAGCATTTT
CDR3: CASRGTGWSNQPQHF

size: .
V: TRBV5-1
D: .
J: TRBJ2-2
DNA: TGCGCCAGCAGCTTAGCTCTGGGTGATTCCGGGGAGCTGTTTTTT
CDR3: CASSLALGDSGELFF

size: .
V: TRBV11-1
D: .
J: TRBJ2-1
DNA: TGTGCCAGCAGCCCCAGTGGACCCTACAATGAGCAGTTCTTC
CDR3: CASSPSGPYNEQFF

size: .
V: TRBV19
D: .
J: TRBJ2-2
DNA: TGTGCCAGTACGGGCGGGGAGCTGTTTTTT
CDR3: CASTGGELFF

size: few
V: TRBV5-1
D: .
J: TRBJ2-7
DNA: TGCGCCAGCAGCTCCGGACGGGCTCGGGACGAGCAGTACTTC
CDR3: CASSSGRARDEQYF

size: few
V: TRBV5-1
D: .
J: TRBJ2-7
DNA: TGCGCCAGCAGCGAGGGGACAACCGGGGCCGCCTACGAGCAGTACTTC
CDR3: CASSEGTTGAAYEQYF

size: many
V: TRBV9
D: .
J: TRBJ1-5
DNA: TGTGCCAGCAGCGTTGCCGGGACTGTCAATCAGCCCCAGCATTTT
CDR3: CASSVAGTVNQPQHF

size: .
V: TRBV5-1
D: .
J: TRBJ2-1
DNA: TGCGCCAGCAGCTTGGAGGTCTTCCAGAACCCCTACAATGAGCAGTTCTTC
CDR3: CASSLEVFQNPYNEQFF

size: .
V: TRBV7-3
D: .
J: TRBJ2-2
DNA: TGTGCCAGCAGCTTATCTGGGACACGAAACACCGGGGAGCTGTTTTTT
CDR3: CASSLSGTRNTGELFF

size: .
V: TRBV2
D: TRBD1
J: TRBJ1-2
DNA: TGTGCCAGCAGTGAAGGGAGACAGGGGAGCTATGGCTACACCTTC
CDR3: CASSEGRQGSYGYTF

size: few
V: TRBV24-1
D: TRBD1
J: TRBJ2-1
DNA: TGTGCCACCAGTGACCCGGGACAGGGGACCAATGAGCAGTTCTTC
CDR3: CATSDPGQGTNEQFF

size: .
V: TRBV7-2
D: .
J: TRBJ1-4
DNA: TGTGCCAGCAGCACTTACGGGGAGACTAATGAAAAACTGTTTTTT
CDR3: CASSTYGETNEKLFF

size: .
V: TRBV13
D: TRBD1
J: TRBJ2-5
DNA: TGTGCCAGCAGCCGCCGGACAGGGGCAGAGACCCAGTACTTC
CDR3: CASSRRTGAETQYF

size: .
V: TRBV5-1
D: .
J: TRBJ2-3
DNA: TGCGCCAGCAGCTTGGGAGGGCCCCGTACAGATACGCAGTATTTT
CDR3: CASSLGGPRTDTQYF

size: .
V: TRBV12-5
D: .
J: TRBJ2-4
DNA: TGTGCTAGTGCCCGGGACGGAAACATTCAGTACTTC
CDR3: CASARDGNIQYF

size: few
V: TRBV20-1
D: .
J: TRBJ1-5
DNA: TGCAGTGCTAGAGATGTGGGTGGACAGCCCCAGCATTTT
CDR3: CSARDVGGQPQHF

size: .
V: TRBV10-3
D: TRBD1
J: TRBJ2-5
DNA: TGTGCCATCAGCCGCTCCTCGGGACAGAGGGAGACCCAGTACTTC
CDR3: CAISRSSGQRETQYF